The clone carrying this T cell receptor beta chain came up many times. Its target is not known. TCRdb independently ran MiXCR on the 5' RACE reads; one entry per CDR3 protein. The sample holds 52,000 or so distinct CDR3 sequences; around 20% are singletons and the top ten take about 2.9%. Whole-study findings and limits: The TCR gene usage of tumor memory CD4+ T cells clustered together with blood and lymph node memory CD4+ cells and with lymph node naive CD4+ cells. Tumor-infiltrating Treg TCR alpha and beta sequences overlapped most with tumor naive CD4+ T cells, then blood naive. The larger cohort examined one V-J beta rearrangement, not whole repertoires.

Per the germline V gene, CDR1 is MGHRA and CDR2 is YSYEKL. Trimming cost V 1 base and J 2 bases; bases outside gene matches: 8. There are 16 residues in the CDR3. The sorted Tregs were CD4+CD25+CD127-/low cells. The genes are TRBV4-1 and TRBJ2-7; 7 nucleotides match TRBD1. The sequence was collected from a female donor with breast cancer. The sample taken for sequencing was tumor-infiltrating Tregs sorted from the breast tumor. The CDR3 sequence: CASSQAGDSQTYEQYF. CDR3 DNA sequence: TGCGCCAGCAGCCAAGCCGGGGACAGCCAAACCTACGAGCAGTACTTC.